These T cell receptor beta chains were read from a single sample in a study of sequential checkpoint blockade in melanoma. Sequencing was performed with immunoSEQ multiplex PCR; in TCRdb, only in-frame clones are kept and a portion is missing. Of around 19,000 clones in the sample, over 60% were seen once. The source was CD8+ T cells sorted from blood (inferred from file names), collected from a patient given nivolumab and ipilimumab in sequence. All receptors come from a human donor with melanoma. The CDR3 runs from the conserved cysteine through the conserved F or W. The order of the fields is clone size, J gene, D gene, V gene, CDR3 protein, CDR3 DNA. D genes are given only for firm matches. Expanded clones are given a class, and other clones once, few, many or no size at all.

- | TRBJ1-5 | - | TRBV25-1 | CASSGTAGQPQHF | TGTGCCAGCAGTGGGACGGCGGGTCAGCCCCAGCATTTT
- | TRBJ2-5 | - | TRBV13 | CASSYTQETQYF | TGTGCCAGCAGCTATACACAAGAGACCCAGTACTTC
- | TRBJ1-2 | - | TRBV28 | CASRETGYYGYTF | TGTGCCAGCAGGGAAACAGGGTACTATGGCTACACCTTC
- | TRBJ1-3 | TRBD1 | TRBV4-1 | CASSLGQGNTIYF | TGCGCCAGCAGCCTGGGACAGGGAAACACCATATATTTT
- | TRBJ2-1 | - | TRBV7-9 | CASSLDWEAGEQFF | TGTGCCAGCAGCTTAGACTGGGAGGCTGGGGAGCAGTTCTTC
- | TRBJ1-1 | - | TRBV7-9 | CASSLDRSPVGNTEAFF | TGTGCCAGCAGCTTAGATCGGAGCCCGGTGGGGAACACTGAAGCTTTCTTT
medium-sized | TRBJ1-3 | TRBD1 | TRBV7-9 | CASSLAGQYDTIYF | TGTGCCAGCAGCTTAGCGGGACAGTATGACACCATATATTTT
- | TRBJ1-1 | TRBD1 | TRBV11-2 | CASSLRDRVVQAFF | TGTGCCAGCAGCTTGAGGGACAGGGTTGTGCAAGCTTTCTTT
- | TRBJ2-6 | - | TRBV7-9 | CASSGAGGTGANVLTF | TGTGCCAGCAGCGGGGCAGGGGGGACGGGGGCCAACGTCCTGACTTTC
- | TRBJ2-1 | - | TRBV18 | CASSPFLTERFYNEQFF | TGTGCCAGCTCACCATTTTTGACAGAGAGATTTTACAATGAGCAGTTCTTC
- | TRBJ1-1 | - | TRBV7-9 | CASSFMNTEAFF | TGTGCCAGCAGCTTTATGAACACTGAAGCTTTCTTT
- | TRBJ2-7 | TRBD1 | TRBV13 | CASSLGQAIYEQYF | TGTGCCAGCAGCTTGGGACAGGCAATCTACGAGCAGTACTTC
- | TRBJ2-7 | TRBD2 | TRBV9 | CASSVGWEGPASEQYF | TGTGCCAGCAGCGTAGGTTGGGAGGGCCCCGCTAGCGAGCAGTACTTC
- | TRBJ1-2 | - | TRBV7-2 | CASSFPHFRNGGYTF | TGTGCCAGCAGCTTCCCCCATTTCCGAAACGGTGGCTACACCTTC
- | TRBJ2-7 | - | TRBV4-1 | CASSRQVGGLSYEQYF | TGCGCCAGCAGCCGCCAGGTGGGAGGACTTTCCTACGAGCAGTACTTC
few | TRBJ2-1 | - | TRBV2 | CASGDALNEQFF | TGTGCCAGCGGAGACGCCCTCAATGAGCAGTTCTTC
- | TRBJ1-4 | - | TRBV27 | CASSPLATNEKLFF | TGTGCCAGCAGTCCCCTTGCAACTAATGAAAAACTGTTTTTT
- | TRBJ2-7 | - | TRBV19 | CASSTGRRTNEQYF | TGTGCCAGTAGTACAGGGCGTAGGACGAACGAGCAGTACTTC
- | TRBJ2-7 | TRBD2 | TRBV5-6 | CASSLGPLAGVTYEQYF | TGTGCCAGCAGCTTGGGACCGCTAGCGGGGGTTACCTACGAGCAGTACTTC
once | TRBJ1-2 | TRBD1 | TRBV29-1 | CSVVVRDRGRGYTF | TGCAGCGTTGTGGTCCGGGACAGGGGTCGTGGCTACACCTTC
few | TRBJ2-5 | TRBD1 | TRBV11-2 | CASSSTETGRRETQYF | TGTGCCAGCAGCTCCACAGAGACAGGGAGAAGAGAGACCCAGTACTTC
medium-sized | TRBJ1-2 | TRBD1 | TRBV15 | CATSPRDSHNYGYTF | TGTGCCACCAGCCCCCGGGACAGTCATAACTATGGCTACACCTTC
- | TRBJ1-4 | - | TRBV15 | CATSRVTGQFNEKLFF | TGTGCCACCAGCAGAGTAACTGGACAGTTTAATGAAAAACTGTTTTTT
- | TRBJ1-5 | TRBD1 | TRBV2 | CASRYRGNQPQHF | TGTGCCAGCAGGTACAGGGGGAATCAGCCCCAGCATTTT
- | TRBJ2-1 | TRBD2 | TRBV14 | CASSPLAGVINEQFF | TGTGCCAGCAGCCCTCTAGCGGGAGTTATTAATGAGCAGTTCTTC
- | TRBJ2-7 | - | TRBV9 | CASSTRPSSSYEQYF | TGTGCCAGCAGCACCCGACCTAGCAGTTCCTACGAGCAGTACTTC
- | TRBJ1-2 | - | TRBV5-8 | CASSVWEGVFGYTF | TGTGCCAGCAGCGTATGGGAGGGGGTTTTTGGCTACACCTTC
- | TRBJ2-7 | - | TRBV7-9 | CATSPREFNEQYF | TGTGCCACCTCCCCCCGGGAGTTTAACGAGCAGTACTTC
- | TRBJ2-7 | - | TRBV29-1 | CSAGVSYEQYF | TGCAGCGCTGGAGTATCCTACGAGCAGTACTTC
once | TRBJ2-7 | - | TRBV10-1 | CASSRSGSQGYEQYF | TGCGCCAGCAGTAGATCCGGGTCCCAAGGCTACGAGCAGTACTTC
- | TRBJ2-7 | - | TRBV29-1 | CSGEIDYEQYF | TGCAGCGGGGAGATCGACTACGAGCAGTACTTC
few | TRBJ2-2 | TRBD1 | TRBV5-1 | CASSLGRQGRTGELFF | TGCGCCAGCAGCTTGGGTAGACAGGGGCGCACCGGGGAGCTGTTTTTT
- | TRBJ2-3 | TRBD2 | TRBV7-8 | CASSLTSSGRGDTQYF | TGTGCCAGCAGCTTAACCTCTAGCGGCCGGGGAGATACGCAGTATTTT
- | TRBJ2-7 | - | TRBV5-4 | CASSADRLREQYF | TGTGCCAGCAGCGCTGACAGGTTACGGGAGCAGTACTTC
- | TRBJ2-7 | - | TRBV5-1 | CASKGDSSYEQYF | TGCGCCAGCAAGGGAGATTCCTCCTACGAGCAGTACTTC
- | TRBJ2-1 | TRBD2 | TRBV5-1 | CASSSGLGNEQFF | TGCGCCAGCAGCTCGGGACTAGGCAATGAGCAGTTCTTC
few | TRBJ1-2 | - | TRBV5-8 | CASIIRGVGYGYTF | TGTGCCAGCATCATCAGGGGAGTTGGCTATGGCTACACCTTC
- | TRBJ2-7 | TRBD2 | TRBV9 | CASGTSGREQYF | TGTGCCAGTGGGACTAGCGGACGGGAGCAGTACTTC
- | TRBJ2-1 | TRBD2 | TRBV27 | CASSLSVAGAYNEQFF | TGTGCCAGCAGTTTATCGGTAGCGGGAGCCTACAATGAGCAGTTCTTC
- | TRBJ2-7 | TRBD1 | TRBV16 | CASSQFTGTGAYEQYF | TGTGCCAGCAGCCAATTTACAGGGACAGGGGCCTACGAGCAGTACTTC
- | TRBJ1-1 | - | TRBV6-5 | CASSYGRNTEAFF | TGTGCCAGCAGTTATGGTAGGAACACTGAAGCTTTCTTT
- | TRBJ2-1 | - | TRBV4-1 | CASSHSYEQFF | TGCGCCAGCAGCCATTCATATGAGCAGTTCTTC
- | TRBJ1-2 | TRBD1 | TRBV9 | CASSPRDRERGAYGYTF | TGTGCCAGCAGTCCCCGGGACAGGGAAAGGGGGGCCTATGGCTACACCTTC
many | TRBJ2-1 | - | TRBV6-4 | CASSEVEHHEQFF | TGTGCCAGCAGTGAGGTGGAGCACCATGAGCAGTTCTTC